This is a list of T cell receptor beta chains from one sample in a study of T cell clusters in autoimmune cytopenias. Using the multiplex PCR reads, TCRdb records one entry per CDR3 protein without DNA. The record lists 2,500 to 3,000 distinct CDR3 sequences, of which the ten most abundant hold roughly 10%. Sequencing was carried out using peripheral blood. Receptors originate from a human donor with an autoimmune cytopenia or autoimmune hepatitis (not recorded which). The CDR3 runs from the conserved cysteine through the conserved F or W. Fields, in order: clone size, V gene, J gene, CDR3 protein. Some rows have no size entry. The others give once, few or many, or a class for an expanded clone.

size: medium-sized; V: TRBV19; J: TRBJ1-3; CDR3: CASSPVAGFGNTIYF
size: -; V: TRBV11-2; J: TRBJ1-2; CDR3: CASSLRRGTGQNYGYTF
size: medium-sized; V: TRBV6-6; J: TRBJ1-5; CDR3: CASSYALQPQHF
size: -; V: TRBV6-4; J: TRBJ1-1; CDR3: CASSEISSAGEAFF
size: medium-sized; V: TRBV5-6; J: TRBJ2-4; CDR3: CASSPWTGLAKNIQYF
size: medium-sized; V: TRBV20-1; J: TRBJ2-7; CDR3: CSARDPQRGRYEQYF
size: medium-sized; V: TRBV29-1; J: TRBJ2-5; CDR3: CSVAPGQGFQETQYF
size: -; V: TRBV20-1; J: TRBJ1-1; CDR3: CSAPDGTVAEAFF
size: medium-sized; V: TRBV6-5; J: TRBJ2-7; CDR3: CASSETMTGIGEQYF
size: large; V: TRBV6-6; J: TRBJ2-2; CDR3: CASSYILGGSGGELFF
size: medium-sized; V: TRBV19; J: TRBJ1-3; CDR3: CASGTDSNSGNTIYF
size: -; V: TRBV20-1; J: TRBJ2-3; CDR3: CSATISGGGTQYF
size: large; V: TRBV4-3; J: TRBJ2-7; CDR3: CASSQEHRGGEQYF
size: medium-sized; V: TRBV6-1; J: TRBJ1-5; CDR3: CASTLRSQDQPQHF
size: medium-sized; V: TRBV6-2/TRBV6-3; J: TRBJ2-3; CDR3: CASSSSGIDTQYF
size: -; V: TRBV19; J: TRBJ2-2; CDR3: CASSVRLAANTGELFF
size: medium-sized; V: TRBV6-1; J: TRBJ1-6; CDR3: CASLVLGSNSPLHF
size: medium-sized; V: TRBV5-1; J: TRBJ2-3; CDR3: CASNPSAGGGGTDTQYF
size: large; V: TRBV30; J: TRBJ2-5; CDR3: CAWSVLQETQYF
size: -; V: TRBV25-1; J: TRBJ2-2; CDR3: CASRASRTGELFF
size: medium-sized; V: TRBV7-2; J: TRBJ2-7; CDR3: CASSLGRNYEQYF
size: large; V: TRBV6-5; J: TRBJ1-2; CDR3: CASRTGRTGGYTF
size: medium-sized; V: TRBV5-5; J: TRBJ2-3; CDR3: CASSLLTGGLADTQYF
size: medium-sized; V: TRBV7-2; J: TRBJ2-3; CDR3: CASSLTDSTDTQYF
size: medium-sized; V: TRBV19; J: TRBJ2-3; CDR3: CASSFPGLSKGTQYF
size: medium-sized; V: TRBV6-2/TRBV6-3; J: TRBJ2-7; CDR3: CASGLDRVRSSYEQYF
size: medium-sized; V: TRBV18; J: TRBJ2-6; CDR3: CASSPDSPSGANVLTF
size: large; V: TRBV15; J: TRBJ2-3; CDR3: CATSGLAGGLTDTQYF
size: medium-sized; V: TRBV5-8; J: TRBJ2-1; CDR3: CASKLAGDSYNEQFF
size: medium-sized; V: TRBV19; J: TRBJ2-7; CDR3: CASTSGGASYEQYF
size: medium-sized; V: TRBV12-3/TRBV12-4; J: TRBJ2-5; CDR3: CASSLSTSGGQETQYF
size: -; V: TRBV7-6; J: TRBJ1-1; CDR3: CASSSYRGLNTEAFF
size: medium-sized; V: TRBV6-5; J: TRBJ2-7; CDR3: CASSYGDTANYEQYF
size: medium-sized; V: TRBV30; J: TRBJ2-1; CDR3: CAWSLNGGSSYNEQFF
size: -; V: TRBV5-1; J: TRBJ2-5; CDR3: CASRSTEGARQETQYF
size: large; V: TRBV6-5; J: TRBJ2-2; CDR3: CASSYDSGTGELFF
size: -; V: TRBV4-3; J: TRBJ2-7; CDR3: CASSQETRTTSYEQYF
size: medium-sized; V: TRBV10-3; J: TRBJ2-1; CDR3: CAIRASGGRYNEQFF
size: medium-sized; V: TRBV5-4; J: TRBJ1-2; CDR3: CASSLFMGDYGYTF
size: -; V: TRBV5-1; J: TRBJ2-3; CDR3: CASSPNGQVTDTQYF